This T cell receptor beta chain was sequenced for a study of read filtering for tumor transcriptome and immune sequencing. Whole-study context: Revised staging placed eight or nine patients in R-ISS I, approximately 16 in II, more than five in III. Study-wide points: Single-read clonotypes: roughly 81% of IR-seq clonotypes (around 3.5% of reads), roughly 70% of RNA-seq clonotypes (44.6% of reads). Correlation between methods rose after single-read clonotypes were removed.

This clonotype occurred once. Its antigen is unidentified. From about 400 ng of RNA, a library with molecular barcoded alpha/delta and beta/gamma adaptors was made. TCRdb independently ran MiXCR on the reads; one entry per CDR3 protein. The sample shows around 140,000 distinct CDR3 sequences, under 15% of them seen only once. Trimming left V 6 bases short and J 4 bases short, with 13 bases between. The CDR3 extends over 14 amino acids. The germline V gene has CDR1 SNHLY and CDR2 FYNNEI. This chain connects TRBV2 to TRBJ1-5; perhaps TRBD1 as D (5 bases). This TCR came from a donor aged 40 or older with multiple myeloma. The sequencing input was a population of CD138-negative cells sorted from bone marrow. The CDR3 DNA is TGTGCCAGCAGCTGGGGGGGGGGGAATCAGCCCCAGCATTTT. Residues: CASSWGGGNQPQHF.